The 22 T cell receptor beta chains given below trace back to one sample, sequenced in a study of cytomegalovirus exposure and HLA in healthy donors (dated by TCRdb to about 2017). The receptor library was made with the immunoSEQ multiplex PCR assay. A mixture of 60 forward primers for TCR Vbeta segments and 13 reverse primers for TCR Jbeta segments was used in the multiplex PCR. As stored in TCRdb, this immuneACCESS dataset retains in-frame rearrangements with V and J assigned. A fraction of the clones does not appear; measured against another copy, unresolved V genes explain less than half of the discrepancy, and the remainder lacks a known reason. The sample has around 100,000 clones on record, approximately 80% of them singletons. The top ten clonotypes cover just under 2.5% of the sample. The specimen was PBMCs. The receptors stem from a woman under 30 in good health and CMV-seronegative.

The rearrangement links TRBV12-5 to TRBJ2-3, with unresolved D. Trimming stripped 1 base from V and 5 bases from J, with 10 bases between. CDR3 length: 14 residues. The germline gives CDR1 LGHNT, CDR2 FRNRAP. The DNA for the CDR3 is TGTGCTAGTGGTTTGGCCTCAGTTATAGATACGCAGTATTTT. Protein: CASGLASVIDTQYF. Full variable domain (missing parts from reference TRBV12-5 and TRBJ2-3): DARVTQTPRHKVTEMGQEVTMRCQPILGHNTVFWYRQTMMQGLELLAYFRNRAPLDDSGMPKDRFSAEMPDATLATLKIQPSEPRDSAVYFCASGLASVIDTQYFGPGTRLTVL.

The V gene is TRBV14, the J gene TRBJ1-1; the match to TRBD1 covers 10 bases. The CDR3 covers 14 residues. CDR1 is SGHDN, CDR2 FVKESK, per germline. Trimming at V came to 6 bases and at J to 3 bases, leaving 4 bases not matched to a gene. The CDR3 DNA sequence: TGTGCCAGCAGGCTTGGGACAGGGGACACTGAAGCTTTCTTT. Protein product: CASRLGTGDTEAFF.

This chain uses TRBV7-2 with TRBJ1-2, with D possibly TRBD1 on 5 matching bases. This CDR3 comprises 14 residues. V lost 3 bases and J 2 bases, leaving 10 bases between the germline ends. Per germline, CDR1 SGHTA and CDR2 FQGNSA. CDR3: CASSLGGLNYGYTF. The CDR3 DNA sequence: TGTGCCAGCAGCTTGGGGGGGTTGAACTATGGCTACACCTTC.

The chain has TRBV14 and TRBJ2-1, with 9 bases identical to TRBD1. In germline, CDR1 is SGHDN, CDR2 FVKESK. Trimming removed 2 bases from V and 7 bases from J; junction bases left unmatched: 6. The CDR3 has 15 amino acids. CDR3 DNA: TGTGCCAGCAGCCAACACAGGGGGCCTACGAATGAGCAGTTCTTC. Translation: CASSQHRGPTNEQFF.

The V call is TRBV28, the J call TRBJ1-1; 7 bases line up with TRBD1. The CDR3 is 16 residues long. Germline trimming cut 4 bases from V and 1 base from J; bases unmatched to any gene: 9. From germline, CDR1 is MDHEN and CDR2 SYDVKM. CDR3 sequence reads: CASSSYVTGKNTEAFF. CDR3 in DNA: TGTGCCAGCAGTTCGTACGTGACAGGGAAGAACACTGAAGCTTTCTTT.

The chain couples TRBV19 to TRBJ1-4; D unresolved. This CDR3 comprises 16 residues. Germline values: CDR1 LNHDA, CDR2 SQIVND (reference sequence). Trimming pared 5 bases from V and 2 bases from J, leaving 15 bases between. The CDR3 reads CASSPSIAATNEKLFF. For the CDR3, the DNA is TGTGCCAGTAGTCCCTCTATTGCAGCGACTAATGAAAAACTGTTTTTT.

The table lists this clone with a few counts. This chain joins TRBV4-1 and TRBJ1-1; D is unclear. The CDR3 has 16 residues. Between the trimmed V and J ends, which lost 0 bases and 5 bases, there was a span of 16 bases. Germline V gene lookup returns CDR1 MGHRA and CDR2 YSYEKL. The CDR3: CASSQDRGWEETEAFF. The CDR3 nucleotides read TGCGCCAGCAGCCAAGATCGAGGATGGGAGGAGACTGAAGCTTTCTTT.

Written as DNA, the CDR3 is TGTGCTAGTGGTTTGGGGACAGTTAGCAATCAGCCCCAGCATTTT. It specifies CASGLGTVSNQPQHF. V and J are TRBV12-5 and TRBJ1-5; a weak D match, TRBD1 (6 bases). This CDR3 contains 15 residues. Trimming removed 1 base from V and 0 bases from J, with 7 bases in between. Germline CDR1 is LGHNT and CDR2 is FRNRAP.

This clone came up once. The chain uses TRBV9 and TRBJ2-1, with TRBD1 matching 8 bases. Trimming cost V 3 bases and J 5 bases; bases outside gene matches: 10. Germline CDR1 SGDLS, CDR2 YYNGEE. The CDR3 sequence is 16 residues long. Here the CDR3 reads CASSATTGGGHNEQFF. DNA of the CDR3: TGTGCCAGCAGCGCCACAACAGGGGGAGGCCACAATGAGCAGTTCTTC.

The genes are TRBV7-2 and TRBJ2-2; no firm D call. This CDR3 comprises 13 residues. V was shortened by 1 base and J by 4 bases, with 4 bases between the two germline ends. Germline CDR1 and CDR2: SGHTA and FQGNSA. The CDR3 sequence is CASSLDGTGELFF. CDR3 nucleotides: TGTGCCAGCAGCTTAGACGGCACCGGGGAGCTGTTTTTT. Filled out from reference TRBV7-2 and TRBJ2-2, the complete variable domain reads GAGVSQSPSNKVTEKGKDVELRCDPISGHTALYWYRQSLGQGLEFLIYFQGNSAPDKSGLPSDRFSAERTGGSVSTLTIQRTQQEDSAVYLCASSLDGTGELFFGEGSRLTVL.

The chain carries TRBV2 and TRBJ2-7, with 7 bases fitting TRBD1. The length of the CDR3 is 14 residues. The germline gives CDR1 SNHLY, CDR2 FYNNEI. Trimming at V came to 6 bases and at J to 5 bases, leaving 10 bases not matched to a gene. This chain's CDR3 is CASRPGQPVHEQYF. CDR3 bases: TGTGCCAGCAGGCCGGGACAGCCGGTCCACGAGCAGTACTTC.

This clone occurred once. The rearrangement joins TRBV19 to TRBJ2-7; TRBD2 aligns across 12 bases. V lost 5 bases, J lost 6 bases, and 5 bases stayed unmatched. Germline-derived CDR1 and CDR2 are LNHDA and SQIVND (reference sequence). This CDR3 has 14 residues. The chain's CDR3 is CASSSTSGGLEQYF. The CDR3, as DNA: TGTGCCAGTAGTTCGACTAGCGGGGGACTCGAGCAGTACTTC.

The V and J genes are TRBV2 and TRBJ1-3; the D is unclear. This CDR3 is built from 13 residues. V shed 5 bases and J shed 2 bases, with 7 bases lying between them. The germline gives CDR1 SNHLY, CDR2 FYNNEI. The CDR3 is CASSPGPGNTIYF. The CDR3 nucleotides read TGTGCCAGCAGTCCAGGCCCTGGAAACACCATATATTTT.

This clone was detected only a few times. The rearrangement joins TRBV7-6 to TRBJ1-6, with D possibly being TRBD1 (5 bases). CDR1 and CDR2 from the germline V gene are SGHVS and FNYEAQ. This CDR3 region has 17 residues. V was clipped by 1 base and J by 0 bases, with 10 bases between them. The CDR3 is CASSLGGGGSYNSPLHF. CDR3 nucleotide sequence: TGTGCCAGCAGCTTAGGGGGGGGAGGCTCCTATAATTCACCCCTCCACTTT.

This clone was counted between two and nine times. J is TRBJ1-1 and V is TRBV6-5, with a possible D match to TRBD1 (6 bases). The CDR3 sequence is 12 residues long. The V end lost 4 bases, the J end lost 5 bases, and 8 bases lay between the germline ends. Germline lookup yields CDR1 MNHEY and CDR2 SVGAGI. CDR3 in DNA: TGTGCCAGCAGTTCAGGGGTGACTGAAGCTTTCTTT. It encodes CASSSGVTEAFF.

The CDR3 nucleotides read TGCGCCAGCAGCCAAGAACAGGGGGACTACAATGAGCAGTTCTTC. Protein sequence: CASSQEQGDYNEQFF. This chain connects TRBV4-3 to TRBJ2-1, with 8 nucleotides matching TRBD1. CDR3 length: 15 residues. The junction had 1 base not matched to a gene; V was cut back by 0 bases and J by 3 bases. CDR1 is LGHNA and CDR2 is YSLEER in the germline V gene.

The V gene is TRBV19, the J gene TRBJ1-2; 12 bases align to TRBD1. V shed 6 bases and J 7 bases; nucleotides not matched to a gene: 9. The CDR3 loop spans 15 amino acids. Germline CDR1 reads LNHDA; CDR2 reads SQIVND (reference sequence). The CDR3 nucleotides read TGTGCCAGTAGACCCCGGGACAGGGGGCTCGTTGGCTACACCTTC. Encoded protein: CASRPRDRGLVGYTF.

This rearrangement joins TRBV10-3 to TRBJ2-1; D might be TRBD2 (6 bases). CDR1 is ENHRY, CDR2 SYGVKD, per germline. Trimming pared 2 bases from V and 11 bases from J, leaving 10 bases between. The CDR3 covers 12 residues. CDR3 nucleotides: TGTGCCATCAGTGAGATGGCGGGAAAGCAGTTCTTC. It codes for CAISEMAGKQFF.

This clone has just a few counts. V gene TRBV28 combines with J gene TRBJ1-5, with D maybe TRBD1 (6 bases). Germline V gene sequence: CDR1 MDHEN, CDR2 SYDVKM. The CDR3 runs to 15 residues. Trimming shortened V by 2 bases and J by 6 bases, and 14 bases separated the two germline ends. The CDR3 region has the DNA TGTGCCAGCAGTTTAGCCAGGGGAGTCACTCAGCCCCAGCATTTT. Translating gives CASSLARGVTQPQHF.

The V call is TRBV19, the J call TRBJ1-1; 9 nucleotides agree with TRBD1. This CDR3 is built from 17 residues. CDR1 and CDR2 from the germline V gene are LNHDA and SQIVND (reference sequence). Trimming at V came to 0 bases and at J to 1 base, leaving 6 bases not matched to a gene. The CDR3 bases are TGTGCCAGTAGTATAGAGGGGTGGGGACAGGGGAACACTGAAGCTTTCTTT. This sequence encodes CASSIEGWGQGNTEAFF.

The chain combines TRBV19 with TRBJ1-1; possible D gene TRBD1, 5 bases. Germline V CDR1 and CDR2: LNHDA, SQIVND (reference sequence). The V end was cut by 7 bases, the J end by 0 bases, with 12 bases between. The CDR3 has 14 amino acids. CDR3 sequence reads: CASTLGPMNTEAFF. CDR3 coding DNA: TGTGCCAGTACCCTGGGGCCTATGAACACTGAAGCTTTCTTT.

This chain links TRBV5-1 with TRBJ2-4, with 12 bases identical to TRBD2. This CDR3 has 14 amino acids. The germline gives CDR1 SGHRS, CDR2 YFSETQ. The V segment lost 4 bases and the J segment 7 bases; nucleotides outside the gene matches: 3. As DNA, the CDR3 is TGCGCCAGCAGCCCCGGGACTAGCGGGAACATTCAGTACTTC. Protein: CASSPGTSGNIQYF. Drawing the rest from reference TRBV5-1 and TRBJ2-4, the complete variable domain is KAGVTQTPRYLIKTRGQQVTLSCSPISGHRSVSWYQQTPGQGLQFLFEYFSETQRNKGNFPGRFSGRQFSNSRSEMNVSTLELGDSALYLCASSPGTSGNIQYFGAGTRLSVL.